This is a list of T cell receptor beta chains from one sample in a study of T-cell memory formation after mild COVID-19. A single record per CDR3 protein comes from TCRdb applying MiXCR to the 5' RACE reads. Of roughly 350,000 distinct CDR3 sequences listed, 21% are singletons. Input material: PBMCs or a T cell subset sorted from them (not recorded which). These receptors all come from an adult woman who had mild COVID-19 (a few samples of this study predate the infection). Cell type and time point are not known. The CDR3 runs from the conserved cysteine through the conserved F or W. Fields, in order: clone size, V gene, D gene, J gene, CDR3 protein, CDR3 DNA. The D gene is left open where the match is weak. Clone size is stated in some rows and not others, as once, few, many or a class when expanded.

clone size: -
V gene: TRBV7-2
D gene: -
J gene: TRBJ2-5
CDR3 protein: CASSLGRGGNQETQYF
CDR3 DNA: TGTGCCAGCAGCTTAGGTCGCGGCGGGAACCAAGAGACCCAGTACTTC

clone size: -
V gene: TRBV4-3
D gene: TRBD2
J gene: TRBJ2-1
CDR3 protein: CASSQDLLGELSGSPNEQFF
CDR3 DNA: TGCGCCAGCAGCCAAGACCTGCTGGGGGAGCTTAGCGGGAGTCCCAATGAGCAGTTCTTC

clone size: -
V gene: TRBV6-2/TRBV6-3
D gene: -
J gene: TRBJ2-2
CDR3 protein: CASTLSGSWGTGELFF
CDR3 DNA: TGTGCCAGCACCCTTAGTGGCAGCTGGGGCACCGGGGAGCTGTTTTTT

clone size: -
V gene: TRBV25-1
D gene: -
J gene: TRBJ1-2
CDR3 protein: CASSANLFREGYTF
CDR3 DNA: TGTGCCAGCAGTGCCAATCTCTTCAGGGAGGGCTACACCTTC

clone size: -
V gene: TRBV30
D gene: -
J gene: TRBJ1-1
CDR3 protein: CAWSSRPRDTEAFF
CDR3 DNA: TGTGCCTGGAGTAGCCGTCCCCGGGACACTGAAGCTTTCTTT

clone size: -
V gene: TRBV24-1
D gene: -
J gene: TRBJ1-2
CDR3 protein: CATSEFQGTSYGYTF
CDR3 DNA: TGTGCCACCAGTGAGTTCCAGGGAACCAGCTATGGCTACACCTTC

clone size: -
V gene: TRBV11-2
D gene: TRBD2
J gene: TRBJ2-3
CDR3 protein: CASSLEAGGAEDTQYF
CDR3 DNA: TGTGCCAGCAGCTTAGAAGCCGGGGGGGCCGAAGATACGCAGTATTTT

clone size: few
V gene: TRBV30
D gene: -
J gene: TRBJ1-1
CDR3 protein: CAWSSVTATAFF
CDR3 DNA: TGTGCCTGGAGTTCTGTAACGGCCACGGCTTTCTTT

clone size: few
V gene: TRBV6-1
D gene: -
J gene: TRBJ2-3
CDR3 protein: CASRELLETDTQYF
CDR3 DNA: TGTGCCAGCAGGGAGCTCCTGGAGACAGATACGCAGTATTTT

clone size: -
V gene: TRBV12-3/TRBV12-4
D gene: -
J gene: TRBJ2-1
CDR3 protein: CASSLISALYNEQFF
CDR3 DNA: TGTGCCAGCAGTTTAATCTCAGCCCTCTACAATGAGCAGTTCTTC

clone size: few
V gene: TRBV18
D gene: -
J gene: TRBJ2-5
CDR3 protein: CASSLGVSTETQYF
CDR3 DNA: TGTGCCAGCTCCCTTGGAGTTTCCACAGAGACCCAGTACTTC

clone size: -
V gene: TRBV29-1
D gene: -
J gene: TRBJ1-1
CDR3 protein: CSVRSRSDTEAFF
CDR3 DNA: TGCAGCGTCCGGAGTAGGTCGGACACTGAAGCTTTCTTT

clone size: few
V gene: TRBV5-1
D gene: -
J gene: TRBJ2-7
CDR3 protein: CASSRDGTYEQYF
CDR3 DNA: TGCGCCAGCAGCCGGGACGGAACCTACGAGCAGTACTTC

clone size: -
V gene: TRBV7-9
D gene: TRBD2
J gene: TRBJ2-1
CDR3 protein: CASSVHSGVYNEQFF
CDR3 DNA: TGTGCCAGCAGCGTCCATAGCGGGGTCTACAATGAGCAGTTCTTC

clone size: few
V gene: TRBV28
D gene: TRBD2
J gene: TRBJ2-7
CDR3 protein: CASRELLAGGPYEQYF
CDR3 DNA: TGTGCCAGCAGAGAACTCCTAGCGGGAGGGCCCTACGAGCAGTACTTC

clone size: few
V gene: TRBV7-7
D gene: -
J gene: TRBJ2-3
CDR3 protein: CASSLSPGGPDTQYF
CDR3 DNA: TGTGCTAGCAGCTTATCGCCGGGGGGCCCGGATACGCAGTATTTT

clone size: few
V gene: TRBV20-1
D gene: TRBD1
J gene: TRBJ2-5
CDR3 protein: CSARDRAKGAETQYF
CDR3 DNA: TGCAGTGCTAGAGATCGGGCCAAGGGGGCAGAGACCCAGTACTTC

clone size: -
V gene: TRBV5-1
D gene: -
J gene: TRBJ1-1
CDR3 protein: CASSFQGSALMNTEAFF
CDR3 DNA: TGCGCCAGCAGCTTTCAGGGGAGCGCCCTCATGAACACTGAAGCTTTCTTT

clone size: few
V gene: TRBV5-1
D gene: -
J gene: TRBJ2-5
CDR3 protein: CASSLEQGIQETQYF
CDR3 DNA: TGCGCCAGCAGCTTGGAGCAGGGCATTCAAGAGACCCAGTACTTC

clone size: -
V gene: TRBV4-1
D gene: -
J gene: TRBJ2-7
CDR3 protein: CASSQLIGGEQYF
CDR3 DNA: TGCGCCAGCAGCCAACTAATAGGAGGCGAGCAGTACTTC

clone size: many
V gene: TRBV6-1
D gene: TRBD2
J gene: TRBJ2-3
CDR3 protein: CASEGGGGSDTQYF
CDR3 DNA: TGTGCCAGCGAGGGCGGGGGGGGCTCTGATACGCAGTATTTT

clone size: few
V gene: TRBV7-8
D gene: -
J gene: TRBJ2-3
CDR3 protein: CASSEIETDTQYF
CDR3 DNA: TGTGCCAGCAGCGAGATCGAGACAGATACGCAGTATTTT

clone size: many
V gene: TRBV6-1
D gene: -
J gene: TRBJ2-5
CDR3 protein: CASRNRGGLALTLKQETQYF
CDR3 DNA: TGTGCCAGCAGGAATCGAGGGGGGCTGGCCTTAACCTTGAAGCAAGAGACCCAGTACTTC

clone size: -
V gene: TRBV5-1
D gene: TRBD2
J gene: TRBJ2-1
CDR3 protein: CASSHETSGDNEQFF
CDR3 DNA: TGCGCCAGCAGCCACGAGACTAGCGGTGACAATGAGCAGTTCTTC

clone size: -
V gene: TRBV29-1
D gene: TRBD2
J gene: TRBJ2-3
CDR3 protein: CSADGLAGGPSDTQYF
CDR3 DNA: TGCAGCGCCGACGGACTAGCGGGAGGGCCTAGCGATACGCAGTATTTT

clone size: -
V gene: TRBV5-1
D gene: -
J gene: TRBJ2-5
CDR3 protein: CASSLWSGSQETQYF
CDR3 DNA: TGCGCCAGCAGCTTGTGGTCGGGGAGCCAAGAGACCCAGTACTTC

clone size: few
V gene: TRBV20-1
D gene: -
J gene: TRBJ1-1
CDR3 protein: CSARDVGAAFF
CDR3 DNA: TGCAGTGCTAGAGATGTTGGGGCAGCTTTCTTT

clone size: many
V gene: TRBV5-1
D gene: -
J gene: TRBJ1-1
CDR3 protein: CASSHGVGNTEAFF
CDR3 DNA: TGCGCCAGCAGCCACGGGGTAGGGAACACTGAAGCTTTCTTT

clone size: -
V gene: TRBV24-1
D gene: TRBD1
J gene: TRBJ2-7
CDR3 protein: CATSANPGQESSYEQYF
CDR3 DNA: TGTGCCACCAGTGCCAACCCGGGACAGGAAAGCTCCTACGAGCAGTACTTC

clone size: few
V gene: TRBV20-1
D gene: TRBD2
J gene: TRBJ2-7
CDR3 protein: CSVRLAGSYEQYF
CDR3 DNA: TGCAGTGTGAGGCTAGCGGGGTCCTACGAGCAGTACTTC

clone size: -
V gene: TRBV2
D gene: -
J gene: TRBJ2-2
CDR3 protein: CASSQPLGGENTGELFF
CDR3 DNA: TGTGCCAGCAGTCAACCCCTGGGCGGAGAGAACACCGGGGAGCTGTTTTTT

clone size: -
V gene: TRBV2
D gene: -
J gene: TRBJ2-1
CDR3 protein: CASSEVSWGNEQFF
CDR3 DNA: TGTGCCAGCAGTGAAGTTTCCTGGGGGAATGAGCAGTTCTTC

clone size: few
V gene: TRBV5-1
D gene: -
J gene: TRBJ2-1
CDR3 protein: CASSFKLAASSYNEQFF
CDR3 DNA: TGCGCCAGCAGCTTCAAATTGGCAGCTAGCTCCTACAATGAGCAGTTCTTC

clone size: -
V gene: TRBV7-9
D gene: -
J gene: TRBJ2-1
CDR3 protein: CASSRGWDEQFF
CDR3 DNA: TGTGCCAGCAGCCGGGGCTGGGATGAGCAGTTCTTC

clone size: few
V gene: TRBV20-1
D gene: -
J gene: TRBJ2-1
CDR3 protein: CSAADRNNEQFF
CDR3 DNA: TGCAGTGCTGCCGACAGGAACAATGAGCAGTTCTTC

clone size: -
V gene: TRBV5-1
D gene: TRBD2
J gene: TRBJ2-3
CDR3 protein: CASSFSLAGSSTDTQYF
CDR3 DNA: TGCGCCAGCAGCTTTTCTCTAGCGGGGTCGAGCACAGATACGCAGTATTTT

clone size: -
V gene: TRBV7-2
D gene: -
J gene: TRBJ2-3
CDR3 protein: CASSSFPTQYF
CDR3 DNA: TGTGCCAGCAGCTCCTTCCCCACGCAGTATTTT

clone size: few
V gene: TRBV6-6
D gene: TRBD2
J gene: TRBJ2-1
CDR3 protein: CASSYVLAGGSEQFF
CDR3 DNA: TGTGCCAGCAGTTACGTACTAGCGGGGGGTTCTGAGCAGTTCTTC

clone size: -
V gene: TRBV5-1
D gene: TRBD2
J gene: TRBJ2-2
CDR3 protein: CASSPGHQRGNTGELFF
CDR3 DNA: TGCGCCAGCAGCCCGGGGCACCAGCGGGGGAACACCGGGGAGCTGTTTTTT

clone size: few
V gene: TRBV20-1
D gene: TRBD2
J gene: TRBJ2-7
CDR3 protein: CSAHLSGREPYEQYF
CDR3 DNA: TGCAGTGCTCACCTTAGCGGGAGGGAACCCTACGAGCAGTACTTC

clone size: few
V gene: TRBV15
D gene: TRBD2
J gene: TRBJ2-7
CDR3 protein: CATSRERGAYEQYF
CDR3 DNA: TGTGCCACCAGCAGAGAGCGGGGGGCCTACGAGCAGTACTTC

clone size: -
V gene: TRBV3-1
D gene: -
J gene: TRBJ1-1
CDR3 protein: CASSQGGTWNTEAFF
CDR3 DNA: TGTGCCAGCAGCCAAGGGGGGACATGGAACACTGAAGCTTTCTTT

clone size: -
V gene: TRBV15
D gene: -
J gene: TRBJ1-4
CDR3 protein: CATSRARGAEKLFF
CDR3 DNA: TGTGCCACCAGCAGAGCACGGGGGGCAGAAAAACTGTTTTTT

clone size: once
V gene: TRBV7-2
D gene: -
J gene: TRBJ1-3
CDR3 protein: CASSSPHRAGNTIYF
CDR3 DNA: TGTGCCAGCAGCTCTCCACACAGGGCTGGAAACACCATATATTTT